This T cell receptor beta chain was observed in a study of blood T cells in healthy people across ages. Whole-study results and caveats: The fall in TCR beta diversity per million T cells was roughly linear with age. Both naive CD4+ cell counts and diversity were greater in long-lived donors than in aged donors.

Trimming took 5 bases from V and 0 from J; bases not matched to a gene: 11. CDR1 is SEHNR and CDR2 is FQNEAQ in the germline V gene (reference sequence). The CDR3 sequence is 18 residues long. Each of the donors had roughly 9.4 milliliters of peripheral blood drawn into EDTA-treated Vacutainer tubes. A second PCR, run for about 6 to 11 cycles, used a sample-barcoded 5' primer plus a J-beta primer mix. TCRdb itself ran the 5' RACE reads through MiXCR, one entry per CDR3 protein. Among 550,000 to 650,000 distinct CDR3 sequences listed, about 28% were seen once. This clonotype has only a few counts. Its target is not known. This sample also belongs to another study, concerning T cells of mothers and their children. That source adds: The second PCR used the M1S primer, and this primer added sample barcodes and 2-4 random nucleotides.

This sequence was found in a boy aged 2-15 years in good health. The source material was blood. The genes are TRBV7-9 and TRBJ2-4, with 9 bases matching TRBD1. The CDR3 sequence is CASSPDRGSTLAKNIQYF. CDR3 bases: TGTGCCAGCAGCCCGGACAGGGGCTCTACCTTAGCCAAAAACATTCAGTACTTC.